This record looks at one T cell receptor (beta chain) sequence and its context. Its antigen is unidentified. Profiled with immunoSEQ multiplex PCR; TCRdb holds only in-frame clones, not every one. This sample has approximately 50,000 clones, with about 93% found just once. The data were taken from a study of siplizumab effects on memory and regulatory T cells. Study-level findings and limits: Naive-or-memory phenotypes were unassignable for roughly 80-96% of proliferating CD4+ or CD8+ clones. No functional test confirmed suppression by proliferating siplizumab-culture Tregs. Mean Treg-derived proportions of mappable alloreactive CD4+ clones were roughly 70% for siplizumab and roughly 27% for controls. Researchers could map only a minor fraction of alloreactive clones to unstimulated subsets.

The length of the CDR3 is 13 residues. Germline V gene lookup returns CDR1 SGHRS and CDR2 YFSETQ. V was cut by 1 base and J by 5 bases, with 9 bases left in between. The chain combines TRBV5-1 with TRBJ2-5; D is perhaps TRBD1 (6 bases). The specimen sequenced was CD8+ T cells sorted from blood. The source of this sequence is a human donor in good health. CDR3 in DNA: TGCGCCAGCAGCTTGCCAGGGGAGGAGACCCAGTACTTC. Protein: CASSLPGEETQYF.